This entry features one TCR beta chain sequence. Sequenced by immunoSEQ multiplex PCR; TCRdb stores in-frame clones only, minus some. The sample has some 220,000 clones; about 83% are singletons. This CDR3 contains 15 residues. Trimming took off 2 bases at V and 0 bases at J, with 7 bases between the two ends. Germline V lookup: CDR1 MGHDK, CDR2 SYGVNS. This sample is drawn from a study of blood T cell repertoires in COVID-19. About the study: Some COVID-19 samples were acute and others convalescent; all came from the United States, Italy and Spain.

This receptor was obtained from a man over 45 with acute or convalescent COVID-19. Source material: peripheral blood. The chain carries TRBV25-1 and TRBJ1-4; D ambiguous. CDR3 sequence reads: CASSEGSATNEKLFF. As DNA, the CDR3 is TGTGCCAGCAGTGAAGGTAGTGCAACTAATGAAAAACTGTTTTTT.